The TCR beta chain described here comes from a study of radiation and T cells in renal cell carcinoma. Germline CDR1 is SQVTM and CDR2 is ANQGSEA. The CDR3 is 13 residues long. Trimming took off 6 bases at V and 3 bases at J, with 12 bases between the two ends. The assay was immunoSEQ multiplex PCR, and TCRdb's table has in-frame clones only and misses some. This sample has about 150,000 clones; 70% to 90% occur once, and the top ten carry less than 20%. Time point of the sample: blood 4 weeks post-SBRT, at nephrectomy. The treatment: 15 Gy SBRT to primary tumor, nephrectomy 4 weeks later. This TCR was recovered from a woman between 45 and 65 years old with renal cell carcinoma. The specimen was blood, collected from a patient whose treatment included radiotherapy and nephrectomy. This chain links TRBV29-1 with TRBJ2-4, with D possibly being TRBD2 (7 bases). CDR3 sequence (DNA): TGCAGCGTCACTAGGGGGGGCAAAAACATTCAGTACTTC. Translated, it gives CSVTRGGKNIQYF.